These 17 T cell receptor beta chains share one sample of origin, sequenced in a study of regulatory T cells in long-lasting Graves disease. Relying on iRepertoire HTBI primers and Arm-PCR of CDR3 regions, the team built TCR beta libraries. TCRdb analysed the multiplex PCR reads with MiXCR anew, one entry per CDR3 protein. The sample gives 700,000 or so distinct CDR3 sequences, about 30% of which show up once; about two fifths is in the top ten. Time point denoted: persistent/refractory GD, antithyroid drugs over 5 years with positive TRAb. After RNA was extracted from PBMCs, the TCR library was made from it. Specimen: peripheral blood mononuclear cells (PBMCs), collected when the disease was refractory, from a patient treated with antithyroid drugs. These receptors came from a female donor with Graves disease.

The rearrangement joins TRBV12-3 or TRBV12-4 to TRBJ2-7; perhaps TRBD2 as D (7 bases). The CDR3 is made up of 16 amino acids. Trimming removed 3 bases from V and 2 bases from J, with 17 bases in between. The CDR3 loop is CASSFGGASGAYEQYF. In DNA, the CDR3 is TGTGCCAGCAGTTTTGGGGGGGCTAGCGGAGCCTACGAGCAGTACTTC.

This clonotype was recorded many times. The V gene is TRBV12-3 or TRBV12-4, the J gene TRBJ2-7, with 7 bases identical to TRBD1. The CDR3 contains 13 residues. Losses at the gene ends were 5 bases for V and 5 bases for J; bases not matched to a gene: 6. CDR3 sequence: CASSLRQGNEQYF. The CDR3 coding sequence is TGTGCCAGCAGTCTGCGACAGGGTAACGAGCAGTACTTC.

This clonotype was recorded only once. The gene calls are TRBV30 and TRBJ1-3, with 8 bases identical to TRBD1. The CDR3 has 17 amino acids. V lost 0 bases to trimming and J lost 2 bases; unmatched junction nucleotides: 9. Germline V gene lookup returns CDR1 GTSNPN and CDR2 SVGIG (reference sequence). Written as DNA, the CDR3 is TGTGCCTGGAGTGTACGGGGAGGACAGGGCCCTGGAAACACCATATATTTT. Encoded protein: CAWSVRGGQGPGNTIYF.

The gene calls are TRBV28 and TRBJ1-2, with 7 bases aligning to TRBD1. J lost 8 bases, V lost 7 bases, and 25 bases had no gene match. CDR1 is MDHEN and CDR2 is SYDVKM in the germline V gene. The CDR3 sequence is 18 residues long. CDR3: CASTPGLRELDRAGGYTF. CDR3 nucleotides: TGTGCCAGCACCCCGGGACTAAGGGAATTAGACAGGGCTGGAGGCTACACCTTC.

This clonotype was seen only a few times. The chain links TRBV30 to TRBJ1-5; a possible D gene is TRBD1 (5 bases). CDR3 size: 15 residues. Trimming left V 3 bases short and J 4 bases short, with 16 bases between. Germline V gene data show CDR1 as GTSNPN and CDR2 as SVGIG (reference sequence). This chain's CDR3 is CAWRSVGRVNQPQHF. CDR3 coding DNA: TGTGCCTGGAGATCAGTCGGCAGGGTTAATCAGCCCCAGCATTTT.

This clonotype was counted a single time. The gene calls are TRBV5-6 and TRBJ1-1; no clear D. Germline V gene sequence: CDR1 SGHDT, CDR2 YYEEEE. Trimming cost V 0 bases and J 1 base, with 10 bases left between them. The CDR3 totals 15 residues. CDR3 amino acids: CASSLDGLPNTEAFF. In DNA, the CDR3 is TGTGCCAGCAGCTTGGATGGGCTGCCGAACACTGAAGCTTTCTTT.

This clonotype occurred a few times. V gene TRBV6-1 combines with J gene TRBJ1-5, with 9 bases aligning to TRBD1. The CDR3 is 13 amino acids. The ends lost 4 bases at V and 6 bases at J; junction bases unmatched: 1. Per the germline V gene, CDR1 is MNHNS and CDR2 is SASEGT. The CDR3 DNA reads as TGTGCCAGCAGTGGGACAGGGGCTCAGCCCCAGCATTTT. It encodes CASSGTGAQPQHF.

V gene TRBV28 combines with J gene TRBJ1-3, with a possible D match to TRBD1 (6 bases). The germline V gene has CDR1 MDHEN and CDR2 SYDVKM. Trimming removed 6 bases from V and 2 bases from J, with 17 bases in between. The CDR3 is 16 amino acids. CDR3 protein: CASSSTRGFPGNTIYF. The CDR3 DNA is TGTGCCAGCAGCTCAACGAGGGGGTTCCCTGGAAACACCATATATTTT.

The CDR3 region is CSAFPLAGEYNEQFF. CDR3 coding DNA: TGCAGTGCTTTCCCCTTAGCGGGAGAGTACAATGAGCAGTTCTTC. This chain joins TRBV20-1 and TRBJ2-1, with 9 bases identical to TRBD2. The CDR3 totals 15 residues. V was clipped by 5 bases and J by 4 bases; unmatched bases: 9. CDR1 is DFQATT and CDR2 is SNEGSKA in the germline V gene (reference sequence).

Note on this clonotype: A read error is possible here, since a much larger clone lies one base away. This chain connects TRBV6-2 or TRBV6-3 to TRBJ1-2; no firm D call. CDR3 length equals 13 residues. Trimming removed 7 bases at V and 8 bases at J, with 17 bases between. The germline V gene has CDR1 MNHEY and CDR2 SVGEGT. As DNA, the CDR3 is TGTGCCAGCACCCCTCGGACGATCGAAGGCTACACCTTC. This encodes CASTPRTIEGYTF.

The rearrangement uses TRBV19 and TRBJ1-2; D not resolved. CDR1 LNHDA and CDR2 SQIVND come from the germline V gene (reference sequence). Between the trimmed V and J ends, which lost 5 bases and 2 bases, there was a span of 12 bases. The CDR3 has 14 amino acids. CDR3 sequence (DNA): TGTGCCAGTAGTCCTCAGGCCCTAAACTATGGCTACACCTTC. Translation gives CASSPQALNYGYTF.

This sequence joins TRBV12-5 and TRBJ2-1, with D hard to call. The CDR3 consists of 12 residues. Germline CDR1 reads LGHNT; CDR2 reads FRNRAP. V was cut by 1 base and J by 10 bases, with 8 bases left in between. The CDR3 sequence: CASGLEHTEQFF. The CDR3, as DNA: TGTGCTAGTGGTTTGGAACACACGGAGCAGTTCTTC.

The chain is built from TRBV18 and TRBJ2-5, with TRBD2 matching over 7 bases. The J segment lost 5 bases and the V segment lost 3 bases, leaving 9 bases of the junction unmatched. This CDR3 has 15 residues. Germline CDR1 reads KGHSH; CDR2 reads LQKENI. CDR3 protein: CASSPHPTSSETQYF. CDR3 sequence (DNA): TGTGCCAGCTCACCCCACCCGACTAGCTCCGAGACCCAGTACTTC.

Here the CDR3 reads CASSYEGNTEAFF. For the CDR3, the DNA is TGTGCCAGCAGTTATGAGGGGAACACTGAAGCTTTCTTT. This sequence joins TRBV6-2 or TRBV6-3 and TRBJ1-1; unclear D gene. The V gene's germline CDR1 is MNHEY and CDR2 SVGEGT. V was shortened by 3 bases and J by 1 base, with 6 bases between the two germline ends. CDR3 size: 13 residues.

This clonotype was seen at least ten times. The rearrangement links TRBV12-3 or TRBV12-4 to TRBJ2-5; the match to TRBD2 covers 9 bases. V shed 3 bases and J 3 bases; nucleotides not matched to a gene: 5. CDR3 length: 15 residues. The CDR3 DNA reads as TGTGCCAGCAGTTTCTCGACTAGCGGTAAAGAGACCCAGTACTTC. It specifies CASSFSTSGKETQYF.

V usage is TRBV11-2 and J usage is TRBJ2-1, with D unresolved. The CDR3 loop spans 12 amino acids. The V gene's germline CDR1 is SGHAT and CDR2 FQNNGV. The V and J ends lost 5 bases and 9 bases respectively, with 11 bases between them. CDR3 sequence (DNA): TGTGCCAGCAGCCCCCGTAGGCGTGAGCAGTTCTTC. Translation gives CASSPRRREQFF.

In its sample, this clonotype was seen a few times. The V and J genes are TRBV9 and TRBJ1-1, with 9 nucleotides matching TRBD1. The CDR3 extends over 14 amino acids. Germline CDR1 reads SGDLS; CDR2 reads YYNGEE. With V trimmed by 3 bases and J by 5 bases, 5 bases remained unmatched. CDR3 bases: TGTGCCAGCAGCGGCGGGACAGGGATGACTGAAGCTTTCTTT. It translates to CASSGGTGMTEAFF.